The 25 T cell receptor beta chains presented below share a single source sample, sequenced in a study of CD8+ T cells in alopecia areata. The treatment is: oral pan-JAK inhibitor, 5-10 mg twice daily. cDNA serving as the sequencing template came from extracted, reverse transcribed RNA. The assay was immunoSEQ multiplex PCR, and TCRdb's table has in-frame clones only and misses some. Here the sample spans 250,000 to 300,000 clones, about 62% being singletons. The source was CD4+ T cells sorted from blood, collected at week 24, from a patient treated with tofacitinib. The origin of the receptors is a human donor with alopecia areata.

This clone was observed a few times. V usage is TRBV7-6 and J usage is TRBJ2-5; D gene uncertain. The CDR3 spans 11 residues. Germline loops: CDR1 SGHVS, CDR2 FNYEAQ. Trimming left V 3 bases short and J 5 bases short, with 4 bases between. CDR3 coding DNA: TGTGCCAGCAGCTTTGGTGAGACCCAGTACTTC. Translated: CASSFGETQYF.

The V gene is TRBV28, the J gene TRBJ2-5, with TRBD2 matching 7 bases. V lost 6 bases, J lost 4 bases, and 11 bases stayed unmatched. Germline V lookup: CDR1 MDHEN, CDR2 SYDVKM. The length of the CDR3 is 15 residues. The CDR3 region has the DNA TGTGCCAGCAGCGACCTAGCGGCGAGGGGAGAGACCCAGTACTTC. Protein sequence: CASSDLAARGETQYF.

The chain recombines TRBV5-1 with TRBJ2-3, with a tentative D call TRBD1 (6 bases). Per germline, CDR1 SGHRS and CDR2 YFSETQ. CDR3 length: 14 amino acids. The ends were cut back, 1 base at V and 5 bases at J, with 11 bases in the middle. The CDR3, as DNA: TGCGCCAGCAGCTTGAGTGGGGGCCTAGATACGCAGTATTTT. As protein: CASSLSGGLDTQYF.

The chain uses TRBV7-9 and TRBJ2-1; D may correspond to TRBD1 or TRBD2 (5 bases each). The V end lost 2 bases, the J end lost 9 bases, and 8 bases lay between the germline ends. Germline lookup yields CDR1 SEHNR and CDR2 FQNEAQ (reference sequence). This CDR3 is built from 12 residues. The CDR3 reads CASSLHGGEQFF. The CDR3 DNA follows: TGTGCCAGCAGCTTACATGGGGGTGAGCAGTTCTTC.

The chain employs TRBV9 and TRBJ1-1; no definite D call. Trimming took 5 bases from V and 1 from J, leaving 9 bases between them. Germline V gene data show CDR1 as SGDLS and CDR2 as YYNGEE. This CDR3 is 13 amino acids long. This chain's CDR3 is CASSAVQNTEAFF. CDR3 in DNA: TGTGCCAGCAGTGCCGTTCAGAACACTGAAGCTTTCTTT.

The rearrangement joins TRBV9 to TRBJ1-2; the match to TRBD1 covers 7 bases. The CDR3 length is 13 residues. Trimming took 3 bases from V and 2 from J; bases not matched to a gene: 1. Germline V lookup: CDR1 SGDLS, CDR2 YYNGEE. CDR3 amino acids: CASSATGNYGYTF. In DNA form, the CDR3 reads TGTGCCAGCAGCGCGACAGGGAACTATGGCTACACCTTC. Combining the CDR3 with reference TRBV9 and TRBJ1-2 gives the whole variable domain DSGVTQTPKHLITATGQRVTLRCSPRSGDLSVYWYQQSLDQGLQFLIQYYNGEERAKGNILERFSAQQFPDLHSELNLSSLELGDSALYFCASSATGNYGYTFGSGTRLTVV.

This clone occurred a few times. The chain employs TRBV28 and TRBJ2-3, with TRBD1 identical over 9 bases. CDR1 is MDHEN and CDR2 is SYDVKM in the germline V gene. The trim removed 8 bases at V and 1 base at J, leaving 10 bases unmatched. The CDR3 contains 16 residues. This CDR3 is CASGPHRTGGTDTQYF. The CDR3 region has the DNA TGTGCCAGCGGACCACATAGGACAGGGGGCACAGATACGCAGTATTTT.

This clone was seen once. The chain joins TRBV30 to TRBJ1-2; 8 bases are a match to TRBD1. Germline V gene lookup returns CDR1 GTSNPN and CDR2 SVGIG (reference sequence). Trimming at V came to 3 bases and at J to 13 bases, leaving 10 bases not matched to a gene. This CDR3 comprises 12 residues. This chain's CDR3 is CAWSVRTGPGTF. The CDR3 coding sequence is TGTGCCTGGAGCGTCCGGACAGGGCCAGGCACCTTC.

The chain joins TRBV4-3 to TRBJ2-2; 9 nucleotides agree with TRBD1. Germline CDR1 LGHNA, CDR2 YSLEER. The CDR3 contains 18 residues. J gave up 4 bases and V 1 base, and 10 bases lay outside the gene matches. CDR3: CASSQAPPGQGGTGELFF. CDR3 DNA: TGCGCCAGCAGCCAAGCACCGCCGGGACAGGGCGGCACCGGGGAGCTGTTTTTT.

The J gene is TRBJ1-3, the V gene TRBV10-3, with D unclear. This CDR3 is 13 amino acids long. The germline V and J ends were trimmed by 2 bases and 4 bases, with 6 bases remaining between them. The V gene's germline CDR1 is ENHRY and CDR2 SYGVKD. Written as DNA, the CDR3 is TGTGCCATCAGTGAGGGACCGGGAAACACCATATATTTT. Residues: CAISEGPGNTIYF.

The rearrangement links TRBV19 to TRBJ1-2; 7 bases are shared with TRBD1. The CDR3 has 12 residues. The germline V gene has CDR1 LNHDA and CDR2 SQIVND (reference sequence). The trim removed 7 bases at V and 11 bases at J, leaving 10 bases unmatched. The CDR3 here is CASTSLRDRYTF. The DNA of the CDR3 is TGTGCCAGTACCTCACTCCGGGACAGATACACCTTC.

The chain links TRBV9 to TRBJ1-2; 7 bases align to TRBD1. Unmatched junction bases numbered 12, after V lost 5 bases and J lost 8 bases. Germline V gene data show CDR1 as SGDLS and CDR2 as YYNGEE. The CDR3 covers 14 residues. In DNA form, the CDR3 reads TGTGCCAGCAGTAACAGGGGATCTGTTGAAGGCTACACCTTC. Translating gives CASSNRGSVEGYTF.

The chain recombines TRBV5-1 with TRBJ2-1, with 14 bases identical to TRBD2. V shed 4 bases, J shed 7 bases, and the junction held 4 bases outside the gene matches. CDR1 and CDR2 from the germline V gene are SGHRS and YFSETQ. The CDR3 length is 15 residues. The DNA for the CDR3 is TGCGCCAGCAGCCCTCGGACTAGCGGGGGGAATGAGCAGTTCTTC. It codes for CASSPRTSGGNEQFF.

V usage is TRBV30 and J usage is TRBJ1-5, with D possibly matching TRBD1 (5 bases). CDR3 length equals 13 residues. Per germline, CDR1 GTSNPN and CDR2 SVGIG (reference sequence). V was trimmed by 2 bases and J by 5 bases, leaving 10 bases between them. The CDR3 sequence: CAWSRRDDQPQHF. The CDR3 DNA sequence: TGTGCCTGGAGTAGGCGGGACGATCAGCCCCAGCATTTT.

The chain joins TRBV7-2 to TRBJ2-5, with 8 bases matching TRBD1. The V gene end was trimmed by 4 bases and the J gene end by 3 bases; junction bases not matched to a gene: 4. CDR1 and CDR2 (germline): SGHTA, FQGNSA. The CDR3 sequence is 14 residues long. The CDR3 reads CASSSNRGKETQYF. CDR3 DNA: TGTGCCAGCAGCTCAAACAGGGGGAAAGAGACCCAGTACTTC. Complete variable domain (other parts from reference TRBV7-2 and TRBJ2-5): GAGVSQSPSNKVTEKGKDVELRCDPISGHTALYWYRQSLGQGLEFLIYFQGNSAPDKSGLPSDRFSAERTGGSVSTLTIQRTQQEDSAVYLCASSSNRGKETQYFGPGTRLLVL.

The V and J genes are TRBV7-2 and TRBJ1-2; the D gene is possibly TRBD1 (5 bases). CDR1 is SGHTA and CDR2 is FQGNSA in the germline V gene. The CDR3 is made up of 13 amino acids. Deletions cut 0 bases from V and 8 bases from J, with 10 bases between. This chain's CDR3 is CASSLARGTGYTF. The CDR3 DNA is TGTGCCAGCAGCTTAGCGCGCGGGACCGGCTACACCTTC.

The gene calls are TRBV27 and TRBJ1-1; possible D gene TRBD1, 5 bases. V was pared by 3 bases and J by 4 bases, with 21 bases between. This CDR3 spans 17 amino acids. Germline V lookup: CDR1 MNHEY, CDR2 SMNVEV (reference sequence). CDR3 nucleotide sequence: TGTGCCAGCAGTTTCCTCCGTGCTAGACAGAGCGGCACTGAAGCTTTCTTT. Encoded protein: CASSFLRARQSGTEAFF.

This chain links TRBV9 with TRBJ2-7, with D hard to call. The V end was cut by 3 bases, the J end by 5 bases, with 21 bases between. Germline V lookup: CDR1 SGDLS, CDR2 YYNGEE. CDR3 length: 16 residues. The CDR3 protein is CASSDVPGASSNEQYF. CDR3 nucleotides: TGTGCCAGCAGCGACGTCCCAGGAGCCTCGAGCAACGAGCAGTACTTC.

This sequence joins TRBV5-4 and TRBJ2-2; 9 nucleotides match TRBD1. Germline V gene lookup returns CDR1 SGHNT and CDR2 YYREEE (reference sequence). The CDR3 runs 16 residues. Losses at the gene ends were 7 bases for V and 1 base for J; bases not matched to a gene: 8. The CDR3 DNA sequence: TGTGCCAGCGGAAGACAGGGGGTTCTGAACACCGGGGAGCTGTTTTTT. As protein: CASGRQGVLNTGELFF.

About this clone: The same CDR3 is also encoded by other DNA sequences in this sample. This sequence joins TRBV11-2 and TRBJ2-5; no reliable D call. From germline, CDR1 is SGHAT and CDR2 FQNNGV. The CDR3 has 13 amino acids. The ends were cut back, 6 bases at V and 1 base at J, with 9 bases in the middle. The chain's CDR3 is CASSSGLQETQYF. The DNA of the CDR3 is TGTGCCAGCAGTTCCGGGCTCCAAGAGACCCAGTACTTC.

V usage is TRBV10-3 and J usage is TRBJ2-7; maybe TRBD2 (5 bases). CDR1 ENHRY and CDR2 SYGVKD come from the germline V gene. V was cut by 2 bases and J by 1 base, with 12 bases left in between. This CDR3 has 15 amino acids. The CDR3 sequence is CAISEAGVLSYEQYF. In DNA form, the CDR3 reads TGTGCCATCAGTGAGGCCGGGGTTCTATCCTACGAGCAGTACTTC.

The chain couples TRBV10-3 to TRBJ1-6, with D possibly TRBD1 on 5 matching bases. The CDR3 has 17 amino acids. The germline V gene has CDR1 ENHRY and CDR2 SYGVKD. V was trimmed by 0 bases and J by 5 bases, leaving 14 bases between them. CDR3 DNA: TGTGCCATCAGTGAGTCAGGGGTGAGGGTTAATAATTCACCCCTCCACTTT. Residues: CAISESGVRVNNSPLHF.

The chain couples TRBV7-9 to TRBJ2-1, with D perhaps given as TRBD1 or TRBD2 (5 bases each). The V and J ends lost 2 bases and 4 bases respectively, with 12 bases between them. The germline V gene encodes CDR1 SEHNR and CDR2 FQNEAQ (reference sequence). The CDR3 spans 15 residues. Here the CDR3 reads CASSLLGAGYNEQFF. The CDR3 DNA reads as TGTGCCAGCAGCTTACTCGGGGCTGGGTACAATGAGCAGTTCTTC.

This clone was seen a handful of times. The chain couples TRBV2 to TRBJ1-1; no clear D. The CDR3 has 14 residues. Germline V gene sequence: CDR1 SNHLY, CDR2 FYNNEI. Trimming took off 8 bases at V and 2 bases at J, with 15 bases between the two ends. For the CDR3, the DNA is TGTGCCAGCTTCATAGGTCAGGCTAACACTGAAGCTTTCTTT. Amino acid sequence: CASFIGQANTEAFF. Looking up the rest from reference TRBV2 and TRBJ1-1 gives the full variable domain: EPEVTQTPSHQVTQMGQEVILRCVPISNHLYFYWYRQILGQKVEFLVSFYNNEISEKSEIFDDQFSVERPDGSNFTLKIRSTKLEDSAMYFCASFIGQANTEAFFGQGTRLTVV.

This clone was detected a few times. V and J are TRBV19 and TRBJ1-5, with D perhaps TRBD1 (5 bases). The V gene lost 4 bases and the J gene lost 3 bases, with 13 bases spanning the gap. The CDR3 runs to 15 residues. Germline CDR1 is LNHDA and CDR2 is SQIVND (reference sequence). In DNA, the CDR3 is TGTGCCAGTAGTAAGCAGGGAGAGGCCAATCAGCCCCAGCATTTT. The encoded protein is CASSKQGEANQPQHF.